This T cell receptor (beta chain) was sequenced in a study of T cells after yellow fever vaccination (dated by TCRdb to the late 2010s). Describing the broader study: The SMART-Seq v4 Ultra Low Input RNA kit was used to prepare libraries from fractions with low cell numbers. Bulk TCR alpha and beta repertoires were sequenced longitudinally to track T-cell clones before and after primary and booster YFV17D yellow fever vaccination. Two healthy male donors, one aged 18 to 30 and one aged 30 to 40 years, were included in the cohort. Blood was drawn at multiple timepoints before and after primary and secondary immunization, with bulk PBMC replicates and cell subsets isolated.

This clonotype was detected a few times. What this receptor recognizes is not known. Per-base quality was not reported, and no clone a single base away is much larger than it. This specimen's treatment or condition label, per the study, means: live attenuated yellow fever vaccine strain. At each blood-draw timepoint, two biological replicates of bulk PBMCs were collected. PBMCs were isolated from peripheral blood using a standard Ficoll-Paque protocol. RNA was extracted with TriZol from bulk PBMCs, CD4 and CD8 fractions, and dextramer-positive and dextramer-negative fractions. What the research found in general, with its limitations: After the booster, most of the clones that had expanded following primary vaccination were detected again (96% of CD4 and around 90% of CD8), which suggests that memory was broadly maintained. Because abundant contaminating clonotypes from the bulk population could be contained in FACS-sorted repertoires, computational filtering was required. Compared with the primary T-cell response, the secondary T-cell response was faster but weaker, reaching its peak on day 5 rather than on day 15. A small fraction of clonotypes showed up in both the CD4 and CD8 compartments, probably as a result of convergent recombination. Only a couple of donors were included in the study, so the extent to which the findings can be generalized is limited.

The V end loses 0 bases and the J end loses 4 bases, and a stretch of 10 bases separates them. Based on the germline V gene, the CDR1 and CDR2 sequences are SGHRS and YFSETQ. From the cysteine through the phenylalanine, the CDR3 covers 14 amino acids. CDR3 DNA is the only sequence kept; it has 42 bases, read in frame from the first base. TCR cDNA was synthesized by 5'RACE template switching, through which a universal primer site and unique molecular identifiers were introduced. Priming of cDNA synthesis was performed from both the TCR alpha and TCR beta constant segments. Library amplification used two PCR steps, and the second PCR step added sample barcodes and sequencing adapters. Libraries were sequenced on Illumina HiSeq 2500 (2x100 bp) or NovaSeq (2x150 bp). Turning to the authors' computational methods: MIGEC handled demultiplexing of reads and collapsing into UMI consensus sequences, while MiXCR performed V(D)J alignment. Vaccine-responding clonotypes were identified with edgeR using replicate PBMC samples, with FDR below 0.01 and a log2 fold change above 5 up to day 15 being required. Bulk clonotypes were assigned CD4 or CD8 identity according to which sequenced CD4 or CD8 repertoire held them at higher abundance. The raw public reads went through TCRdb reprocessing: fastp at Q25, MiXCR clone calling, in-frame beta chains kept. Each record represents a unique CDR3 protein, reported with the most common genes and DNA among its rows. The V and J calls, along with clone size, are taken from TCRdb and not from the paper's own processing. This sample is represented by hundreds of thousands of distinct CDR3 sequences; approximately 9% of them were singletons. The ten largest clonotypes hold about a sixth of the sample.

This TCR derives from a man younger than 35 who received the YFV17D yellow fever vaccine. Sequences were derived from PBMCs, sampled on the day of the first yellow fever vaccination. Here the chain combines TRBV5-1 and TRBJ2-5, and perhaps TRBD2 as D gene, on 5 matching bases. Read as DNA, the sequence is TGCGCCAGCAGCTTGGAGTCTAGCAGAGAGACCCAGTACTTC. This yields the protein CASSLESSRETQYF.